These T cell receptor beta chains were read from a single sample in a study of T cell repertoires in cytomegalovirus infection. Their cognate antigens are unknown. TCRdb independently ran MiXCR on the reads; one entry per CDR3 protein. The table includes 750,000 to 900,000 distinct CDR3 sequences, 25% to 30% detected once. The sequences come from cultured CD8+ T cells from PBMCs, collected from culture after CMV antigen stimulation. These receptors originate from a human donor in good health (CMV status not recorded). Some clones in this sample may be carry-over from other donors' samples. CDR3s leave out the opening cysteine and the closing phenylalanine or tryptophan. Each record gives: V gene, CDR3 protein.

V: TRBV15
CDR3: ATSRDREREETQY

V: TRBV7-9
CDR3: ASSLARPNNEQF

V: TRBV7-9
CDR3: ASSSTGMSQETQY

V: TRBV6-6
CDR3: ASSYSSQIEQY

V: TRBV7-9
CDR3: ASSLIRPGGELLSYNEQF

V: TRBV9
CDR3: ASSATGLNSPLH

V: TRBV2
CDR3: ASSDHLPNYGYT

V: TRBV5-6
CDR3: ASSLGQGWTDTQY

V: TRBV10-3
CDR3: AISESSHRDLPSGANVLT

V: TRBV19
CDR3: ASSSLGTSNGYEQY

V: TRBV27
CDR3: ASSPLGRAGGIYEQY

V: TRBV4-1
CDR3: ASSLGARDPGNTIY

V: TRBV2
CDR3: ASRADEGDSNEQF

V: TRBV25-1
CDR3: ASSDGTGSSEAF

V: TRBV6-1
CDR3: ASRRSGGNSNQPQH